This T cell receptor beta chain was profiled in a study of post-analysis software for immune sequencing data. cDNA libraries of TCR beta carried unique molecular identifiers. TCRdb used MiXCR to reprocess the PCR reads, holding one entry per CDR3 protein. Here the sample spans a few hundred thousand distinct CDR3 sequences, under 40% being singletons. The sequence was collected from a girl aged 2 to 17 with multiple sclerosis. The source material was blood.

In DNA, the CDR3 is TGTGCCAGCAGCTTATGGGGCCCCGGCACCTACGAGCAGTACTTC. This encodes CASSLWGPGTYEQYF. The chain carries TRBV11-2 and TRBJ2-7; a possible D gene is TRBD1 (5 bases). The CDR3 totals 15 residues. Trimming removed 2 bases at V and 2 bases at J, with 13 bases between. CDR1 is SGHAT, CDR2 FQNNGV, per germline.